This entry is about one TCR beta chain. Its antigen remains unidentified. These data are taken from a study of T cells in narcolepsy. At the level of the study: Donors had narcolepsy type 1 or type 2, or were healthy controls. Whole-study findings and limits: No autoreactive T cell clone sequences appeared in some memory CD4+ repertoires.

TCRdb's copy holds only in-frame clones and misses some; the assay was immunoSEQ multiplex PCR. This sample has tens of thousands of clones, with around 79% found just once. Looked up from germline, CDR1 is MNHEY and CDR2 is SVGAGI. The CDR3 is 14 amino acids. Trimming removed 6 bases at V and 1 base at J, with 12 bases between. The chain links TRBV6-5 to TRBJ1-1; D unclear. This TCR was sampled from a human donor with narcolepsy. The sample comprised CD45RA- memory CD4+ T cells from PBMCs. The CDR3 DNA reads TGTGCCAGCAGACTCGTTTCAGGGAACACTGAAGCTTTCTTT. Encoded protein: CASRLVSGNTEAFF.